This T cell receptor beta chain was recorded in a study of cytomegalovirus exposure and HLA in healthy donors. The sample holds a few counts of this clone. The germline V gene encodes CDR1 GTSNPN and CDR2 SVGIG (reference sequence). The length of the CDR3 is 12 residues. V was clipped by 2 bases and J by 5 bases, with 9 bases between them. In the PCR, 60 Vbeta and 13 Jbeta primers were used. Sequencing was performed with immunoSEQ multiplex PCR; in TCRdb, only in-frame clones are kept and a portion is missing. There are 120,000 or so clones in the sample; over 60% occur only once, and roughly 2.5% lies in the top ten. Participants comprised healthy donors of bone marrow.

The receptor was isolated from a woman aged 40 to 50 in good health and CMV-seropositive. The rearrangement uses TRBV30 and TRBJ2-5, with D hard to call. Sequencing was carried out using PBMCs. The CDR3 here is CAWSSVRETQYF. The CDR3 region has the DNA TGTGCCTGGAGTTCGGTTCGGGAGACCCAGTACTTC.